Reported below is one T cell receptor (beta chain). This table comes from immunoSEQ multiplex PCR, and its TCRdb copy is limited to in-frame clones, with some not included. Of 250,000 to 300,000 clones listed, 84% were seen once; the top ten hold 3.4%. These data originate in a study of blood T cell repertoires in COVID-19. This clonotype was obtained from a man over 45 who had recovered from COVID-19. Sample: PBMCs or T cells enriched from blood (not recorded which).

The CDR3 loop is CASSGQGGLGGNTEAFF. The CDR3 nucleotides are TGTGCCAGCAGCGGACAGGGGGGGCTCGGTGGGAACACTGAAGCTTTCTTT. The genes are TRBV2 and TRBJ1-1; 10 positions match TRBD1. V lost 6 bases, J lost 1 base, and 11 bases stayed unmatched. CDR1 and CDR2 (germline): SNHLY, FYNNEI. This CDR3 comprises 17 residues.